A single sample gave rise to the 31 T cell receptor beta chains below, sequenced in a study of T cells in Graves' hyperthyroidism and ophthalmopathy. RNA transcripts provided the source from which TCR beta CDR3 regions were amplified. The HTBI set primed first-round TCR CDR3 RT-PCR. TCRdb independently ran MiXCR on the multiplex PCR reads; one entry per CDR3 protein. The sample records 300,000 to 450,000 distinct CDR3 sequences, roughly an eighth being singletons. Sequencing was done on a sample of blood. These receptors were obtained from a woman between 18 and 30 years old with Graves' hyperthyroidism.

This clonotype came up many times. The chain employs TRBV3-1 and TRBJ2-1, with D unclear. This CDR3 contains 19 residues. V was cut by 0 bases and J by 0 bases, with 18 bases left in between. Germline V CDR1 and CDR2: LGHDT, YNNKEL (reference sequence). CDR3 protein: CASSQDSLLVGTSYNEQFF. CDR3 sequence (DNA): TGTGCCAGCAGCCAAGATAGTCTCTTGGTCGGAACCTCCTACAATGAGCAGTTCTTC.

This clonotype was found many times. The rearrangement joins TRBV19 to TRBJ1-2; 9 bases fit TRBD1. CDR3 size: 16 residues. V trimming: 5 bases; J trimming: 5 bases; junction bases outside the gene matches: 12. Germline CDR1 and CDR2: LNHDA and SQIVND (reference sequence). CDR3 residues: CASSDEDRGYPYGYTF. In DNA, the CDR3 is TGTGCCAGTAGTGACGAAGACAGGGGGTACCCTTATGGCTACACCTTC.

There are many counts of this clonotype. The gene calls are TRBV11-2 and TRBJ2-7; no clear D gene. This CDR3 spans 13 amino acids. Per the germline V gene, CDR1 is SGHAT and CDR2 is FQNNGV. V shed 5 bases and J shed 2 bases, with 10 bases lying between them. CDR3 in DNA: TGTGCCAGCAGCACGGACGGAACCTACGAGCAGTACTTC. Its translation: CASSTDGTYEQYF.

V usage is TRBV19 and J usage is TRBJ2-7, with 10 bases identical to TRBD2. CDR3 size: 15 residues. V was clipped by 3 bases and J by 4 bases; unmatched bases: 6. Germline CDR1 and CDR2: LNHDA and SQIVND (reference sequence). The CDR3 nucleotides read TGTGCCAGTAGTATGAGCCTAGCGGGAGTTTACGAGCAGTACTTC. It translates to CASSMSLAGVYEQYF.

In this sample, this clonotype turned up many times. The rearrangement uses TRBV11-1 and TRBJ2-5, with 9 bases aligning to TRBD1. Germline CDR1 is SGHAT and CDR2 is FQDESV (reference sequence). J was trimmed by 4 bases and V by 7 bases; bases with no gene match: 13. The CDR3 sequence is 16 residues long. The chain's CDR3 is CASTAYWETGGETQYF. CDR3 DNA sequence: TGTGCCAGCACCGCTTACTGGGAGACAGGGGGAGAGACCCAGTACTTC.

The CDR3 DNA is TGCAGTGCTACCCAAGGGACCACCGGGGAGCTGTTTTTT. It is translated as CSATQGTTGELFF. The chain uses TRBV20-1 and TRBJ2-2, with D perhaps matching TRBD1 or TRBD2 (5 bases each). Trimming removed 4 bases from V and 4 bases from J, with 10 bases in between. The CDR3 is made up of 13 amino acids. Germline V CDR1 and CDR2: DFQATT, SNEGSKA (reference sequence).

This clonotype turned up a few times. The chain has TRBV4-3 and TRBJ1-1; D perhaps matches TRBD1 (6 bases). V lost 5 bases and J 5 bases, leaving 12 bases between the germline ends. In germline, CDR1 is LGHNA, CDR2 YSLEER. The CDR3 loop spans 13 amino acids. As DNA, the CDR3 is TGCGCCAGCAGCGCGGGACACCGAACTGAAGCTTTCTTT. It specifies CASSAGHRTEAFF.

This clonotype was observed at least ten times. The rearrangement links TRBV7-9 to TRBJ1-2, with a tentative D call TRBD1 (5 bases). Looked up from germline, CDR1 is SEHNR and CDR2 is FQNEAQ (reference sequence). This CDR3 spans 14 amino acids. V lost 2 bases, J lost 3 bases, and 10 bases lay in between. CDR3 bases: TGTGCCAGCAGCTTAAGAGGGGTTGACTATGGCTACACCTTC. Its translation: CASSLRGVDYGYTF.

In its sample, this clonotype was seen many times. CDR3 amino acids: CAWAGLYEQYF. The CDR3 DNA reads as TGTGCCTGGGCCGGGCTCTACGAGCAGTACTTC. The chain has TRBV30 and TRBJ2-7; D is unclear. The CDR3 runs 11 residues. V was cut by 5 bases and J by 3 bases, with 8 bases left in between. Per germline, CDR1 GTSNPN and CDR2 SVGIG (reference sequence).

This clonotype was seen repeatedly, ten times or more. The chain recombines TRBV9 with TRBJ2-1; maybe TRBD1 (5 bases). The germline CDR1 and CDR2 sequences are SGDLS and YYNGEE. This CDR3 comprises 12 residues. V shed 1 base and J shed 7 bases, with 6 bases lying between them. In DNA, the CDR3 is TGTGCCAGCAGCGTACAGGGAAATGAGCAGTTCTTC. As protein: CASSVQGNEQFF.

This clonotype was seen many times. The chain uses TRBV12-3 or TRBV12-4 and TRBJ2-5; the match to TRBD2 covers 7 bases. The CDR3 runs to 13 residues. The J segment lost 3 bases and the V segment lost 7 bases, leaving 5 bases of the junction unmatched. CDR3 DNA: TGTGCCAGCACCACTACTAGCGAAGAGACCCAGTACTTC. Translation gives CASTTTSEETQYF.

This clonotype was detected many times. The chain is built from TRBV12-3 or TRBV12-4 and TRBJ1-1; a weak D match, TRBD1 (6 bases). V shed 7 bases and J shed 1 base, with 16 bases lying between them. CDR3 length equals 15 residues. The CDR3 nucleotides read TGTGCCAGCAACCTAGGTCAGGGGACGAACACTGAAGCTTTCTTT. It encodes CASNLGQGTNTEAFF.

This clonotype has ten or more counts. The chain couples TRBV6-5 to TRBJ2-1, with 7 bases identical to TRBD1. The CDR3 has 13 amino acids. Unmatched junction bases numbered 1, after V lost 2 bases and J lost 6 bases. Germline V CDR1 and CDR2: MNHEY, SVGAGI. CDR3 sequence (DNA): TGTGCCAGCAGTTACCGGACAGGCAATGAGCAGTTCTTC. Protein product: CASSYRTGNEQFF.

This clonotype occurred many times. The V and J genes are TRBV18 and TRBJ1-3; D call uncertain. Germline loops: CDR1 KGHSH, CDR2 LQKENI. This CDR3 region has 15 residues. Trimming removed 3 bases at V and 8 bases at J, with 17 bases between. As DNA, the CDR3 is TGTGCCAGCTCACCCGGTACCAATAGTCCGGACACCATATATTTT. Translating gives CASSPGTNSPDTIYF.

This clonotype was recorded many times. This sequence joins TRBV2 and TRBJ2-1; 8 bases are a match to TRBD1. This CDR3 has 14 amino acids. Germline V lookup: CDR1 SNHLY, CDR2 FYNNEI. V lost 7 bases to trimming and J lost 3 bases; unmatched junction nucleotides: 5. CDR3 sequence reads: CASIAGGVYNEQFF. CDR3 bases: TGTGCCAGCATCGCAGGGGGCGTCTACAATGAGCAGTTCTTC.

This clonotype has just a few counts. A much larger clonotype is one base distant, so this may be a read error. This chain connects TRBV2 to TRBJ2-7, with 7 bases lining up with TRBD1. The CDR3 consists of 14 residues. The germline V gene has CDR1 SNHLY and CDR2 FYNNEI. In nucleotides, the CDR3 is TGTGCCAGCAGCCTTGGACAGGCCTCCCACGAGCAGTACTTC. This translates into CASSLGQASHEQYF.

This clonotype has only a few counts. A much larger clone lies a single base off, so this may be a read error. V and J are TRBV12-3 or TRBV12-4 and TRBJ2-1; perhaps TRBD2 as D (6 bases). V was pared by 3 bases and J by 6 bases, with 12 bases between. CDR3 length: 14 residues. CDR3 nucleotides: TGTGCCAGCAGTTTGCGGGATTTGAGCAATGAGCAGTTCTTC. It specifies CASSLRDLSNEQFF.

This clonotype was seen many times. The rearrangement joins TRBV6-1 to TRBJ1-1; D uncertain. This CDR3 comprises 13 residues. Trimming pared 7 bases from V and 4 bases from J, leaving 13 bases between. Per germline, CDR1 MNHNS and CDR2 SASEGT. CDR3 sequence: CASKEVVRTEAFF. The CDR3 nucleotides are TGTGCCAGCAAGGAAGTGGTACGCACTGAAGCTTTCTTT.

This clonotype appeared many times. The CDR3: CATSSVGPGELFF. The CDR3 DNA sequence: TGTGCCACCAGCAGCGTCGGTCCCGGGGAGCTGTTTTTT. The chain combines TRBV15 with TRBJ2-2; D is ambiguous. CDR1 and CDR2 from the germline V gene are LNHNV and YYDKDF (reference sequence). CDR3 length: 13 amino acids. V was pared by 3 bases and J by 6 bases, with 8 bases between. The variable domain in full, completed from reference TRBV15 and TRBJ2-2, reads DAMVIQNPRYQVTQFGKPVTLSCSQTLNHNVMYWYQQKSSQAPKLLFHYYDKDFNNEADTPDNFQSRRPNTSFCFLDIRSPGLGDTAMYLCATSSVGPGELFFGEGSRLTVL.

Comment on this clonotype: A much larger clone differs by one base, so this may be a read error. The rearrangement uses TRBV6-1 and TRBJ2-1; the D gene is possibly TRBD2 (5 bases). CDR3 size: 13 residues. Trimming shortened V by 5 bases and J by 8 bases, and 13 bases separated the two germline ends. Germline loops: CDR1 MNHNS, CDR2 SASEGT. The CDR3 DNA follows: TGTGCCAGCAGTCTAGCCCCGCCCCATGAGCAGTTCTTC. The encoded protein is CASSLAPPHEQFF.

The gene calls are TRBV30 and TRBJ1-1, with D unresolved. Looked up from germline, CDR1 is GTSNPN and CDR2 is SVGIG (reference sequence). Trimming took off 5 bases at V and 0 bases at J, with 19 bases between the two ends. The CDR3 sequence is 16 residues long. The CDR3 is CAWGRVRRPMNTEAFF. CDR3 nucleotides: TGTGCCTGGGGGAGGGTCCGCCGACCTATGAACACTGAAGCTTTCTTT. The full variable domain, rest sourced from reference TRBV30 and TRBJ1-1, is SQTIHQWPATLVQPVGSPLSLECTVEGTSNPNLYWYRQAAGRGLQLLFYSVGIGQISSEVPQNLSASRPQDRQFILSSKKLLLSDSGFYLCAWGRVRRPMNTEAFFGQGTRLTVV.

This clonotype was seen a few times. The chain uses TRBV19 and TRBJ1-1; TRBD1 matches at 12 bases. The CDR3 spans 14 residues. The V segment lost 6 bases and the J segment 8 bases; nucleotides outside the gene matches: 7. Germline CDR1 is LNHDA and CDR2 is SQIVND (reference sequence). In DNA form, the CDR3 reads TGTGCCAGTAGAAGGGACAGGGGGCGCGAGGAAGCTTTCTTT. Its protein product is CASRRDRGREEAFF. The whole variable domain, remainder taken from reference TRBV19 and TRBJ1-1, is DGGITQSPKYLFRKEGQNVTLSCEQNLNHDAMYWYRQDPGQGLRLIYYSQIVNDFQKGDIAEGYSVSREKKESFPLTVTSAQKNPTAFYLCASRRDRGREEAFFGQGTRLTVV.

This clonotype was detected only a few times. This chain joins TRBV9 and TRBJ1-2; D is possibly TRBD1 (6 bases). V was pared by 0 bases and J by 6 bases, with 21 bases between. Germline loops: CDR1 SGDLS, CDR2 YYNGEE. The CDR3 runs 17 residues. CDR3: CASSVEAGVRIFDGYTF. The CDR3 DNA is TGTGCCAGCAGCGTAGAGGCAGGGGTTCGGATTTTCGATGGCTACACCTTC.

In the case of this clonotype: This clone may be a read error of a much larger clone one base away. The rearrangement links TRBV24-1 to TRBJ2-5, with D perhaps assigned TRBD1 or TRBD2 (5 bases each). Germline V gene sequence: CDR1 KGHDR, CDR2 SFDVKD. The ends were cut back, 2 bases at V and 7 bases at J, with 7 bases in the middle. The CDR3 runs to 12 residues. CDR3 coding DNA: TGTGCCACCAGTGATTCGAGGGGGACCCAGTACTTC. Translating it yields CATSDSRGTQYF.

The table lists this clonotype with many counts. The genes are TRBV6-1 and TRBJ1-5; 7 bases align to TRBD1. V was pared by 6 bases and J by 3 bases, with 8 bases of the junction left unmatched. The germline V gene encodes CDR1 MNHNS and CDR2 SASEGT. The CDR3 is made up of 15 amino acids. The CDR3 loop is CASRGHRGDNQPQHF. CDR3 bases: TGTGCCAGCAGGGGACACAGGGGCGACAATCAGCCCCAGCATTTT.

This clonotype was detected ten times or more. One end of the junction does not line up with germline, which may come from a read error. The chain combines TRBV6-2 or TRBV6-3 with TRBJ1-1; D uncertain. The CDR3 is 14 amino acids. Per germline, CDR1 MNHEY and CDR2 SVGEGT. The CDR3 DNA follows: TGTGCCAGCAGTGACTCAGCCGCGAACACTGAAGCTTTCTTT. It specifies CASSDSAANTEAFF.

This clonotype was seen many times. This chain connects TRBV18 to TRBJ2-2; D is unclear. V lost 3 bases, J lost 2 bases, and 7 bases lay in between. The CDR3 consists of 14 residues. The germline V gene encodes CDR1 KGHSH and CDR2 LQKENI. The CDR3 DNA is TGTGCCAGCTCACCGGGCACTAACACCGGGGAGCTGTTTTTT. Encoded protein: CASSPGTNTGELFF.

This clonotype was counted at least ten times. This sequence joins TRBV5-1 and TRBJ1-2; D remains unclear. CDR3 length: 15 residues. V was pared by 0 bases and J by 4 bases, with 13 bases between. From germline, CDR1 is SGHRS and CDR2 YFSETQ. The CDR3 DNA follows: TGCGCCAGCAGCTTGGAATTGGGGTCAGTCTATGGCTACACCTTC. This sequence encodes CASSLELGSVYGYTF. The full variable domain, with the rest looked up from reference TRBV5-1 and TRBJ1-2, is KAGVTQTPRYLIKTRGQQVTLSCSPISGHRSVSWYQQTPGQGLQFLFEYFSETQRNKGNFPGRFSGRQFSNSRSEMNVSTLELGDSALYLCASSLELGSVYGYTFGSGTRLTVV.

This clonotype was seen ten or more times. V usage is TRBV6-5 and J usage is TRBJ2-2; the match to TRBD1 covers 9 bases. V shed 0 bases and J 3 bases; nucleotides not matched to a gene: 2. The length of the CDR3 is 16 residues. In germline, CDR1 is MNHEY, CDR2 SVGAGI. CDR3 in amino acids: CASSYSGQGYTGELFF. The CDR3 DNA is TGTGCCAGCAGTTACTCGGGACAGGGCTACACCGGGGAGCTGTTTTTT.

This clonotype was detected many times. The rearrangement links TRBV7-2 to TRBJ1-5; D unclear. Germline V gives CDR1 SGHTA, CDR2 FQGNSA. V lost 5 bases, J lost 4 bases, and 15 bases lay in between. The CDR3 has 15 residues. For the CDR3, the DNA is TGTGCCAGCAGCCCCACCATAGTGCAAAATCAGCCCCAGCATTTT. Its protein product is CASSPTIVQNQPQHF.

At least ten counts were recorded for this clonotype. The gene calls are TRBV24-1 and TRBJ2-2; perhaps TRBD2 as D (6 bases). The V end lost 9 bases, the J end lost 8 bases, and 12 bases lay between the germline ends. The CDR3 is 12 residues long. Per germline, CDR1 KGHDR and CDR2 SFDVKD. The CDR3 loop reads CATPRRVGELFF. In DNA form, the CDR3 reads TGTGCCACCCCCCGGAGGGTGGGGGAGCTGTTTTTT.